The 14 T cell receptor beta chains below all came from one sample that was sequenced in a study of shared clonotypes between healthy human individuals. The method was immunoSEQ multiplex PCR; TCRdb's version includes in-frame clones alone and lacks a portion of them. The table has 2.3 million or so clones, more than 85% seen once. The sample was naive CD4+ T cells from PBMCs. The subset was: CD45RA+ positively selected. The source of these receptors is a man younger than 35 in good health. Some clones in this sample may be carry-over from other donors' samples.

V and J are TRBV28 and TRBJ2-3; D is unclear. Trimming shortened V by 5 bases and J by 2 bases, and 17 bases separated the two germline ends. This CDR3 region has 16 residues. The germline V gene encodes CDR1 MDHEN and CDR2 SYDVKM. The chain's CDR3 is CASSQNTWTDTDTQYF. The CDR3 DNA reads TGTGCCAGCAGTCAGAATACTTGGACCGACACAGATACGCAGTATTTT.

The J gene is TRBJ1-5, the V gene TRBV15, with D possibly TRBD1 on 6 matching bases. V was pared by 3 bases and J by 9 bases, with 15 bases between. The CDR3 is 14 amino acids. Looked up from germline, CDR1 is LNHNV and CDR2 is YYDKDF (reference sequence). The CDR3 reads CATSRAHREGPQHF. CDR3 sequence (DNA): TGTGCCACCAGCAGGGCTCACAGGGAGGGGCCCCAGCATTTT.

In its sample, this clone was seen a few times. Other nucleotide sequences in the sample specify the same CDR3. The chain has TRBV19 and TRBJ1-2; D call uncertain. The V end was cut by 1 base, the J end by 3 bases, with 3 bases between. The CDR3 has 12 residues. Germline V lookup: CDR1 LNHDA, CDR2 SQIVND (reference sequence). CDR3 in DNA: TGTGCCAGTAGTATAGGGGACTATGGCTACACCTTC. Its translation is CASSIGDYGYTF.

The V gene is TRBV27, the J gene TRBJ1-1; 7 bases align to TRBD1. Germline CDR1 and CDR2: MNHEY and SMNVEV (reference sequence). This CDR3 has 14 residues. The junction had 6 bases not matched to a gene; V was cut back by 6 bases and J by 2 bases. CDR3 loop: CASSPDRLNTEAFF. The CDR3 bases are TGTGCCAGCAGCCCGGACAGGCTAAACACTGAAGCTTTCTTT.

In its sample, this clone was seen once. Additional DNA sequences in this sample encode the identical CDR3. The chain uses TRBV27 and TRBJ2-7; 7 nucleotides align to TRBD2. This CDR3 has 14 residues. CDR1 MNHEY and CDR2 SMNVEV come from the germline V gene (reference sequence). V was pared by 2 bases and J by 2 bases, with 3 bases of the junction left unmatched. CDR3 region: CASSLLAGAYEQYF. In DNA form, the CDR3 reads TGTGCCAGCAGTTTACTTGCGGGGGCCTACGAGCAGTACTTC.

The genes are TRBV7-9 and TRBJ2-5; possibly TRBD2 for D (7 bases). This CDR3 contains 15 residues. The germline V gene encodes CDR1 SEHNR and CDR2 FQNEAQ (reference sequence). V lost 5 bases and J 4 bases, leaving 17 bases between the germline ends. The CDR3 coding sequence is TGTGCCAGCAGCGGGGGGGCTAGCGCGCCAGAGACCCAGTACTTC. This codes for CASSGGASAPETQYF.

The chain has TRBV28 and TRBJ2-7, with TRBD2 matching over 12 bases. Germline V gene lookup returns CDR1 MDHEN and CDR2 SYDVKM. The CDR3 extends over 13 amino acids. J gave up 4 bases and V 7 bases, and 2 bases lay outside the gene matches. CDR3 region: CASKTSGSYEQYF. The CDR3 coding sequence is TGTGCCAGCAAGACTAGCGGGAGTTACGAGCAGTACTTC. The complete variable domain, with remaining parts taken from reference TRBV28 and TRBJ2-7, reads DVKVTQSSRYLVKRTGEKVFLECVQDMDHENMFWYRQDPGLGLRLIYFSYDVKMKEKGDIPEGYSVSREKKERFSLILESASTNQTSMYLCASKTSGSYEQYFGPGTRLTVT.

The chain employs TRBV6-1 and TRBJ2-1, with TRBD1 identical over 9 bases. The V gene end was trimmed by 6 bases and the J gene end by 6 bases; junction bases not matched to a gene: 9. Germline V gene lookup returns CDR1 MNHNS and CDR2 SASEGT. The CDR3 covers 15 residues. The CDR3 nucleotides are TGTGCCAGCAGCACAAGGACAGGGGCCCTCAATGAGCAGTTCTTC. This translates into CASSTRTGALNEQFF.

This chain links TRBV27 with TRBJ1-2; 7 bases agree with TRBD1. V dropped 5 bases and J dropped 3; count of bases not matched to a gene: 12. The CDR3 runs to 16 residues. From germline, CDR1 is MNHEY and CDR2 SMNVEV (reference sequence). The CDR3 spells CASSPGDRTVDYGYTF. The CDR3 DNA sequence: TGTGCCAGCAGTCCGGGGGACAGAACTGTTGACTATGGCTACACCTTC.

The CDR3 DNA follows: TGCAGCGTTGAAGGCAGCGGGAGCGGGACCGGGGAGCTGTTTTTT. Its translation is CSVEGSGSGTGELFF. The chain combines TRBV29-1 with TRBJ2-2, with 8 bases that match TRBD2. The CDR3 extends over 15 amino acids. The germline CDR1 and CDR2 sequences are SQVTM and ANQGSEA. The J segment lost 5 bases and the V segment lost 1 base, leaving 6 bases of the junction unmatched.

This clone was picked up one time. The V gene is TRBV2, the J gene TRBJ2-7; TRBD2 aligns across 8 bases. Germline-derived CDR1 and CDR2 are SNHLY and FYNNEI. V lost 3 bases, J lost 5 bases, and 3 bases stayed unmatched. This CDR3 has 13 amino acids. The CDR3 here is CASSDGRANEQYF. In DNA, the CDR3 is TGTGCCAGCAGTGACGGGAGGGCTAACGAGCAGTACTTC.

The chain links TRBV6-1 to TRBJ1-1; D gene ambiguous. The V gene's germline CDR1 is MNHNS and CDR2 SASEGT. This CDR3 region has 12 residues. V shed 6 bases and J shed 1 base, with 6 bases lying between them. The CDR3 nucleotides read TGTGCCAGCAGCATGGGGAACACTGAAGCTTTCTTT. Amino acid sequence: CASSMGNTEAFF.

This clone was recorded once. V gene TRBV5-4 combines with J gene TRBJ2-3; 13 bases fit TRBD2. The V gene's germline CDR1 is SGHNT and CDR2 YYREEE (reference sequence). The trim removed 3 bases at V and 6 bases at J, leaving 4 bases unmatched. The CDR3 is 15 residues long. This CDR3 is CASSWGLAGSDTQYF. The CDR3 DNA follows: TGTGCCAGCAGCTGGGGACTAGCGGGATCCGATACGCAGTATTTT.

J is TRBJ2-2 and V is TRBV6-5, with TRBD1 matching over 7 bases. From germline, CDR1 is MNHEY and CDR2 SVGAGI. V gave up 7 bases and J gave up 4 bases; unmatched junction bases: 3. This CDR3 is 13 amino acids long. The CDR3 loop reads CASKQGRTGELFF. DNA of the CDR3: TGTGCCAGCAAACAGGGGCGCACCGGGGAGCTGTTTTTT.